The sequence of this T cell receptor beta chain was determined in a study of shared clonotypes between healthy human individuals. The protocol was immunoSEQ multiplex PCR, while the TCRdb copy is restricted to in-frame clones and leaves out a portion. The data contain approximately 600,000 clones, 95% of them singletons. General study findings and limits: Lower generation probabilities were found for non-shared clonotypes than for those shared by all four donors. A handful of donors shared roughly 5% of their naive CD4 clonotypes. Researchers found naive subsets generally carried larger estimated richness than memory subsets.

This clone was recorded once. Antigen: not known. Selected positively for CCR7 and CD45RO-negative, naive CD8 cells excluded terminally differentiated effector memory CD45RA+ cells. This CDR3 is built from 15 residues. V lost 0 bases and J 5 bases, leaving 14 bases between the germline ends. Germline values: CDR1 SGHNT, CDR2 YYREEE (reference sequence). The rearrangement uses TRBV5-4 and TRBJ2-5; TRBD1 or TRBD2 may be the D gene (5 bases each). The receptor comes from a woman in her thirties in good health. Sequenced sample: naive CD8+ T cells sorted from blood. The DNA of the CDR3 is TGTGCCAGCAGCTTGGTAGGGACCCTGGGGGAGACCCAGTACTTC. The encoded protein is CASSLVGTLGETQYF.